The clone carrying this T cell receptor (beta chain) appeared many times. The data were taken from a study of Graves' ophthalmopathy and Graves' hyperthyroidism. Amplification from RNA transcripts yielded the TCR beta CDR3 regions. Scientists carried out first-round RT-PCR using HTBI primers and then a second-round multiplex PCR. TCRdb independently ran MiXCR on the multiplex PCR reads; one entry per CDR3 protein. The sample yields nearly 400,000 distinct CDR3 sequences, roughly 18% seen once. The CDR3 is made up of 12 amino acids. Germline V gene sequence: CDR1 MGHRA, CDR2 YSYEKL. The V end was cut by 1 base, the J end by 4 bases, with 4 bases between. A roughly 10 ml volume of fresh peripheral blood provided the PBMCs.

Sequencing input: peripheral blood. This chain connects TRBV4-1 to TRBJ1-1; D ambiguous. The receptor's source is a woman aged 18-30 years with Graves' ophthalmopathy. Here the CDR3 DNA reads TGCGCCAGCAGCCAAGGCCCCACTGAAGCTTTCTTT. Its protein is CASSQGPTEAFF.